This passage covers 25 T cell receptor beta chains from one sample sequenced in a study of cytomegalovirus exposure and HLA in healthy donors. Measured with immunoSEQ multiplex PCR; TCRdb has only the in-frame clones, and not every one. The sample yields some 160,000 clones, 91% seen once. Sequences were obtained from PBMCs. All receptors derive from a man between 18 and 29 years old in good health and CMV-seronegative.

The CDR3 protein is CASSSRQGLGEAFF. CDR3 in DNA: TGCGCCAGCAGCTCCCGACAGGGGCTCGGAGAAGCTTTCTTT. This chain links TRBV5-1 with TRBJ1-1; 8 nucleotides match TRBD1. CDR1 is SGHRS and CDR2 is YFSETQ in the germline V gene. The CDR3 loop spans 14 amino acids. With 3 bases clipped from V and 8 bases from J, the junction kept 9 bases outside the gene matches.

The J gene is TRBJ2-5, the V gene TRBV2; D unclear. V was clipped by 4 bases and J by 2 bases, with 17 bases between them. This CDR3 has 16 amino acids. Germline V lookup: CDR1 SNHLY, CDR2 FYNNEI. The CDR3 DNA is TGTGCCAGCAGTGTTAGGCCTTGGGCCTCACAAGAGACCCAGTACTTC. Its protein product is CASSVRPWASQETQYF.

The chain combines TRBV5-4 with TRBJ1-2; a possible D gene is TRBD1 (5 bases). The CDR3 runs 13 residues. The germline V gene has CDR1 SGHNT and CDR2 YYREEE (reference sequence). Trimming removed 4 bases at V and 6 bases at J, with 13 bases between. The CDR3 region has the DNA TGTGCCAGCAGCCGATTCCAGGGAAATGGCTACACCTTC. Its protein product is CASSRFQGNGYTF.

This chain joins TRBV6-1 and TRBJ2-1; the D is unclear. This CDR3 region has 14 residues. Germline CDR1 MNHNS, CDR2 SASEGT. V was trimmed by 4 bases and J by 4 bases, leaving 11 bases between them. This CDR3 is CASSGAVRYNEQFF. Written as DNA, the CDR3 is TGTGCCAGCAGTGGAGCCGTGAGGTACAATGAGCAGTTCTTC.

The chain employs TRBV7-6 and TRBJ2-1, with 7 bases identical to TRBD1. This CDR3 contains 15 residues. Germline loops: CDR1 SGHVS, CDR2 FNYEAQ. Trimming took 4 bases from V and 0 from J; bases not matched to a gene: 3. The CDR3 spells CASSSDRSSYNEQFF. Written as DNA, the CDR3 is TGTGCCAGCAGCTCGGACAGGAGCTCCTACAATGAGCAGTTCTTC.

This clone showed up just once. The chain joins TRBV27 to TRBJ2-1; 8 bases are a match to TRBD1. This CDR3 has 12 residues. Germline values: CDR1 MNHEY, CDR2 SMNVEV (reference sequence). J was trimmed by 8 bases and V by 8 bases; bases with no gene match: 5. The DNA of the CDR3 is TGTGCCAGCGCGGACAGGGTCGATGAGCAGTTCTTC. It yields the protein CASADRVDEQFF.

This rearrangement joins TRBV5-1 to TRBJ1-2, with TRBD1 identical over 7 bases. CDR1 and CDR2 (germline): SGHRS, YFSETQ. This CDR3 has 15 residues. V lost 4 bases and J lost 4; bases outside the gene matches: 10. CDR3 sequence (DNA): TGCGCCAGCAGCCGGGACAGCCAAGCCCCCTATGGCTACACCTTC. It specifies CASSRDSQAPYGYTF.

The rearrangement links TRBV18 to TRBJ1-1; a weak D match, TRBD1 (5 bases). CDR3 length: 13 residues. Trimming took 5 bases from V and 0 from J, leaving 7 bases between them. Germline V lookup: CDR1 KGHSH, CDR2 LQKENI. CDR3 DNA sequence: TGTGCCAGCTCAGGGGGGGTGAACACTGAAGCTTTCTTT. It yields the protein CASSGGVNTEAFF.

The chain is built from TRBV19 and TRBJ2-3, with D maybe TRBD2 (6 bases). The V and J ends lost 4 bases and 1 base respectively, with 6 bases between them. Germline values: CDR1 LNHDA, CDR2 SQIVND (reference sequence). CDR3 length equals 13 residues. This chain's CDR3 is CASSTSGTDTQYF. The CDR3 nucleotides are TGTGCCAGTAGTACTAGCGGCACAGATACGCAGTATTTT.

The V call is TRBV6-1, the J call TRBJ1-5, with D possibly matching TRBD1 (6 bases). Germline assignment: CDR1 MNHNS and CDR2 SASEGT. The V and J ends lost 7 bases and 5 bases respectively, with 18 bases between them. CDR3 length: 15 amino acids. The CDR3 region has the DNA TGTGCCAGCAAGATGACAGGAAGGTTAGATCAGCCCCAGCATTTT. This sequence encodes CASKMTGRLDQPQHF.

This chain joins TRBV5-1 and TRBJ2-1; 7 bases map to TRBD1. The germline gives CDR1 SGHRS, CDR2 YFSETQ. V trimming: 2 bases; J trimming: 10 bases; junction bases outside the gene matches: 9. The CDR3 loop spans 14 amino acids. The CDR3 region is CASSLLHRGQEQFF. CDR3 DNA: TGCGCCAGCAGCTTACTCCATAGGGGGCAGGAGCAGTTCTTC.

The chain links TRBV6-5 to TRBJ2-7; D gene uncertain. Germline V gene sequence: CDR1 MNHEY, CDR2 SVGAGI. V lost 7 bases to trimming and J lost 4 bases, with 8 bases between them. There are 11 residues in the CDR3. The CDR3 region is CASTFTYEQYF. For the CDR3, the DNA is TGTGCCAGCACCTTCACTTACGAGCAGTACTTC.

In DNA, the CDR3 is TGTGCCAGCAGCGCCACCAGGGGGGAGGAGACCCAGTACTTC. This translates into CASSATRGEETQYF. The V call is TRBV11-3, the J call TRBJ2-5; possibly TRBD1 for D (7 bases). This CDR3 contains 14 residues. Germline V lookup: CDR1 SGHNT, CDR2 YENEEA. The germline V and J ends were trimmed by 5 bases and 5 bases, with 15 bases remaining between them. The variable domain in full, with the rest retrieved from reference TRBV11-3 and TRBJ2-5, is EAGVVQSPRYKIIEKKQPVAFWCNPISGHNTLYWYLQNLGQGPELLIRYENEEAVDDSQLPKDRFSAERLKGVDSTLKIQPAELGDSAVYLCASSATRGEETQYFGPGTRLLVL.

V gene TRBV14 combines with J gene TRBJ1-2; D is unclear. Trimming removed 1 base at V and 1 base at J, with 10 bases between. The CDR3 is 15 residues long. Germline V gene sequence: CDR1 SGHDN, CDR2 FVKESK. The CDR3 loop is CASSQAFGHNYGYTF. The CDR3 region has the DNA TGTGCCAGCAGCCAAGCATTTGGGCATAACTATGGCTACACCTTC.

The genes are TRBV6-5 and TRBJ2-7, with TRBD2 identical over 11 bases. Germline V CDR1 and CDR2: MNHEY, SVGAGI. The CDR3 runs to 14 residues. J gave up 4 bases and V 2 bases, and 1 base lay outside the gene matches. The CDR3 DNA reads TGTGCCAGCAGTTACCGACTAGCGGGGTACGAGCAGTACTTC. It encodes CASSYRLAGYEQYF.

The V gene is TRBV27, the J gene TRBJ2-2, with D possibly TRBD2 on 5 matching bases. This CDR3 region has 15 residues. Trimming shortened V by 4 bases and J by 8 bases, and 17 bases separated the two germline ends. Germline loops: CDR1 MNHEY, CDR2 SMNVEV (reference sequence). CDR3 sequence reads: CASSSDPGGRGELFF. The CDR3 coding sequence is TGTGCCAGCAGTTCAGATCCGGGCGGGCGGGGGGAGCTGTTTTTT.

A few counts support this clone. This chain uses TRBV19 with TRBJ1-4, with D maybe TRBD1 (5 bases). CDR1 is LNHDA and CDR2 is SQIVND in the germline V gene (reference sequence). CDR3 length: 13 residues. With 1 base removed from V and 5 bases from J, the gap between germline ends came to 5 bases. For the CDR3, the DNA is TGTGCCAGTAGTATAGCAGGGAATGAAAAACTGTTTTTT. Amino acid sequence: CASSIAGNEKLFF.

The chain combines TRBV19 with TRBJ1-1; 8 nucleotides align to TRBD1. After removal of 4 bases from V and 8 bases from J, the junction contained 12 bases not matched to a gene. This CDR3 has 15 amino acids. CDR1 is LNHDA and CDR2 is SQIVND in the germline V gene (reference sequence). The CDR3 DNA reads TGTGCCAGTAGTACGGATAGGCCACGGACAGGGGAAGCTTTCTTT. Encoded protein: CASSTDRPRTGEAFF.

The V and J genes are TRBV6-4 and TRBJ2-3, with TRBD2 identical over 10 bases. V lost 3 bases to trimming and J lost 4 bases; unmatched junction nucleotides: 10. There are 17 residues in the CDR3. The germline V gene has CDR1 MRHNA and CDR2 SNTAGT. In DNA, the CDR3 is TGTGCCAGCAGTGAAGTCCTTGTGCTAGCGGGAGCAGATACGCAGTATTTT. It encodes CASSEVLVLAGADTQYF.

This clone was counted only a few times. This rearrangement joins TRBV19 to TRBJ1-2, with 8 bases that match TRBD1. This CDR3 has 13 amino acids. CDR1 and CDR2 from the germline V gene are LNHDA and SQIVND (reference sequence). V lost 7 bases, J lost 4 bases, and 5 bases stayed unmatched. The CDR3: CASIGDRSYGYTF. The DNA for the CDR3 is TGTGCCAGTATCGGGGACAGGTCCTATGGCTACACCTTC.

This clone was seen a single time. The chain combines TRBV9 with TRBJ2-4; 10 nucleotides match TRBD1. In germline, CDR1 is SGDLS, CDR2 YYNGEE. The CDR3 covers 15 residues. V shed 5 bases and J 8 bases; nucleotides not matched to a gene: 10. The CDR3 DNA is TGTGCCAGCAGGGCCGGGACAGGGGAATCGGACATTCAGTACTTC. The encoded protein is CASRAGTGESDIQYF.

CDR3 DNA sequence: TGTGCCAGCAGCTTGGATTACAGTTACGAGCAGTACGTC. Translation: CASSLDYSYEQYV. The chain has TRBV5-6 and TRBJ2-7; no clear D gene. The CDR3 has 13 amino acids. V was trimmed by 0 bases and J by 4 bases, leaving 8 bases between them. Germline CDR1 and CDR2: SGHDT and YYEEEE.

This chain uses TRBV5-6 with TRBJ1-5; possible D gene TRBD1, 5 bases. The V gene's germline CDR1 is SGHDT and CDR2 YYEEEE. The V and J ends lost 1 base and 1 base respectively, with 6 bases between them. The CDR3 runs 14 residues. The CDR3 DNA follows: TGTGCCAGCAGCTTGACAGGAAGCAATCAGCCCCAGCATTTT. This gives the protein CASSLTGSNQPQHF.

The chain employs TRBV11-2 and TRBJ1-1; D gene ambiguous. Germline loops: CDR1 SGHAT, CDR2 FQNNGV. The V and J ends lost 10 bases and 5 bases respectively, with 14 bases between them. The CDR3 covers 12 residues. Here the CDR3 DNA reads TGTGCCATTTTGATGCGGGGTACTGAAGCTTTCTTT. It codes for CAILMRGTEAFF.

V gene TRBV19 combines with J gene TRBJ2-2; possibly TRBD2 for D (6 bases). V lost 1 base and J lost 5, with 8 bases in between. The CDR3 consists of 14 residues. CDR1 is LNHDA and CDR2 is SQIVND in the germline V gene (reference sequence). The CDR3 region is CASSIVGGTGELFF. DNA for the CDR3: TGTGCCAGTAGTATAGTGGGGGGTACCGGGGAGCTGTTTTTT.